This T cell receptor beta chain was recorded in a study of CD8+ T cells in alopecia areata. The CDR3 is 12 amino acids. Germline V CDR1 and CDR2: SEHNR, FQNEAQ (reference sequence). With 3 bases removed from V and 2 bases from J, the gap between germline ends came to 4 bases. cDNA reverse transcribed from extracted RNA served as the sequencing template. This table comes from immunoSEQ multiplex PCR, and its TCRdb copy is limited to in-frame clones, with some not included. This sample yields roughly 100,000 clones, of which 55% are seen a single time; around 8.8% belongs to the top ten. Sorted populations comprised CD4+ and CD8+ T cells obtained from PBMCs. Findings of the study overall: The study found TCR sharing across patients less clear than in mice, possibly for HLA reasons. Scalp specimens additionally yield sequences from normal skin's resident alphabeta T cells. Lesional tissue from the scalp (especially in alopecia totalis/universalis) showed higher clonality than normal scalp.

This clone occurred a few times. What it binds is unknown. The sequence came from a human donor in good health. The V gene is TRBV7-9, the J gene TRBJ2-5, with D hard to call. Input material: CD4+ T cells sorted from blood. In DNA, the CDR3 is TGTGCCAGCAGCTTTAGTCAAGAGACCCAGTACTTC. This gives the protein CASSFSQETQYF.